This TCR beta chain is from a study of beta chain features in type 1 diabetes. This clone was seen a handful of times. The target antigen is unknown. Reverse transcribing all isolated RNA meant expressed TCRB transcripts were sequenced. Survey-depth immunoSEQ sequencing was used for stem cell-like memory T cells. Profiled with immunoSEQ multiplex PCR; TCRdb holds only in-frame clones, not every one. The sample records under 45,000 clones, roughly 50% being singletons. CD4+ cells of the naive, central memory, regulatory and stem cell-like memory types were sorted via CD45RO/CCR7/CD25/CD127/CD95/CD27. Study-wide results and limits: In comparison with healthy donors, patients had naive, central memory and Treg TCRB repertoires that appeared more similar. Type 1 diabetes patients showed a moderate but significant shortening of TCRB CDR3s in all four CD4+ subsets.

This CDR3 region has 15 residues. From germline, CDR1 is ENHRY and CDR2 SYGVKD. The chain uses TRBV10-3 and TRBJ2-5; 8 positions agree with TRBD1. The DNA end lines up better with TRBJ2-7; the J call may be wrong. This TCR came from a woman aged 25 to 45 in good health. Sequencing used stem cell memory CD4+ T cells from blood. The CDR3 DNA reads TGTGCCATCAGTGAGGCGGGACAGGTTGCCTACGAGCAGTACTTC. It is translated as CAISEAGQVAYEQYF.